This entry describes one TCR beta chain. What it recognizes is unknown. Reprocessing the 5' RACE reads, TCRdb reports a single entry for every CDR3 protein and omits DNA. This table lists roughly 160,000 distinct CDR3 sequences. The data derive from a study of monozygotic twins with inflammatory bowel disease. CDR1 and CDR2 (germline): LGHNA, YNFKEQ. The CDR3 is 18 amino acids. Overall study results and limits: Concordance status among twins (concordant versus discordant) showed no link to repertoire similarity, possibly from limited power.

The chain carries TRBV4-2 and TRBJ2-2. The source material was blood. The source is a human donor with ulcerative colitis or Crohn's disease, or a healthy co-twin of an affected twin (not recorded which). CDR3 in amino acids: CASSQPIDQIGSPGELFF.